This T cell receptor beta chain was captured by sequencing in a study of human T cells and chemical hapten exposure. General observations from the study: Sensitizing with DPC caused no change in TCRs above 1 in 1000 frequency. As the donors had alopecia, their immune response may differ from healthy people's.

Trimming pared 0 bases from V and 4 bases from J, leaving 14 bases between. This CDR3 is 16 amino acids long. Germline V CDR1 and CDR2: MNHEY, SVGAGI. In the case of this clonotype: As yet, its antigen is unknown.

Regarding time point: pre-sensitization, week 0. Sample treatment: therapeutic diphenylcyclopropenone sensitization with weekly scalp DPC. Unfractionated whole blood served as the source for total RNA extraction. TCRdb used MiXCR to reprocess the RACE reads, holding one entry per CDR3 protein. The sample records 200,000 to 300,000 distinct CDR3 sequences, about 8.6% being singletons. The V call is TRBV6-5, the J call TRBJ2-3; the D is unclear. The receptor comes from a woman aged 40 to 50 with alopecia areata. Some clones in this sample may be carry-over from other donors' samples. The specimen comprised whole blood, sampled in connection with sensitization to the hapten diphenylcyclopropenone (DPC). In nucleotides, the CDR3 is TGTGCCAGCAGTTACTCCTCTGGAGTCGATGCAGATACGCAGTATTTT. It is translated as CASSYSSGVDADTQYF.